Listed below are T cell receptor beta chains from one sample, sequenced in a study of T cells in Graves' hyperthyroidism and ophthalmopathy. In TCRdb, the multiplex PCR reads were re-called with MiXCR into one record per CDR3 protein. The sample includes hundreds of thousands of distinct CDR3 sequences, approximately 13% seen only once; the top ten take roughly 35%. Sequencing was done on a sample of blood. The receptors stem from a woman aged 40 to 55 with Graves' ophthalmopathy. Each CDR3 is given with its conserved first and last residue. D genes are given only for firm matches. Size values are once, few and many counts, or a class for expanded clones, and some rows have none.

size	J	V	D	DNA	CDR3
many	TRBJ2-3	TRBV12-3/TRBV12-4	TRBD1	TGTGCCAGCAATCCCCGGGACAGGGTAAACATGTTGCAGTATTTT	CASNPRDRVNMLQYF
many	TRBJ2-1	TRBV5-1	NA	TGCGCCAGCAGCTTGGGCTTCCGGAGTGAGCAGTTCTTC	CASSLGFRSEQFF
many	TRBJ1-2	TRBV27	NA	TGTGCCAGCAGTTTTTCCAGGGGAGGCTATGGCTACACCTTC	CASSFSRGGYGYTF
many	TRBJ2-1	TRBV11-2	NA	TGTGCCAGCATCCGCTACAATGAGCAGTTCTTC	CASIRYNEQFF
NA	TRBJ2-1	TRBV10-2	NA	TGCGCCAGCAAAGTAAGACAGGACTACTACAATGAGCAGTTCTTC	CASKVRQDYYNEQFF
NA	TRBJ2-2	TRBV15	TRBD1	TGTGCCACCAGCAGAGATCCAGGGGGCAACACCGGGGAGCTGTTTTTT	CATSRDPGGNTGELFF
NA	TRBJ2-5	TRBV7-6	TRBD2	TGTGCCAGCAGCTCAATACGGGGGGGTGGGCAAGAGACCCAGTACTTC	CASSSIRGGGQETQYF
few	TRBJ2-1	TRBV20-1	TRBD2	TGCAGTGGCCCTCCTAGCGGGAGGGCCATTGAGCAGTTCTTC	CSGPPSGRAIEQFF
NA	TRBJ1-2	TRBV7-9	NA	TGTGCCAGCCGGGATCAGGGGCCTTTTATGGGCTACACCTTC	CASRDQGPFMGYTF
NA	TRBJ2-7	TRBV20-1	TRBD2	TGCAGTGCCCCCACTAGCGGGAGGCCCTACGAGCAGTACTTC	CSAPTSGRPYEQYF
few	TRBJ1-6	TRBV7-9	NA	TGTGCCAGCAGCTTATTCCCGGATTCACCCCTCCACTTT	CASSLFPDSPLHF
many	TRBJ1-1	TRBV13	NA	TGTGCCAGCAGTCGTTCGGGGGGAAGGGACACTGAAGCTTTCTTT	CASSRSGGRDTEAFF
NA	TRBJ2-1	TRBV2	TRBD1	TGTGCCAGCAGTGAAGCGCACGGGACAGGCCAGTTCTTC	CASSEAHGTGQFF
NA	TRBJ1-6	TRBV6-6	TRBD1	TGTGCCAGCAGTTACTTTGGACAGGGGCGAGGTTTGAGGAATTCACCCCTCCACTTT	CASSYFGQGRGLRNSPLHF
many	TRBJ1-1	TRBV20-1	NA	TGCAGTGCCAGGTCCCAAAAGAACACTGAAGCTTTCTTT	CSARSQKNTEAFF
many	TRBJ2-2	TRBV6-1	NA	TGTGCCAGCATTAGGGGCGGCCCATCTGGCGGGGAGCTGTTTTTT	CASIRGGPSGGELFF
few	TRBJ1-1	TRBV7-2	TRBD1	TGTGCCAGCAGCTTAGGGACAGGGTGGGACACTGAAGCTTTCTTT	CASSLGTGWDTEAFF
many	TRBJ2-3	TRBV24-1	TRBD2	TGTGCCACCAGTGACGTAGCGGGGGGGCTAACAGATACGCAGTATTTT	CATSDVAGGLTDTQYF
many	TRBJ2-3	TRBV12-3/TRBV12-4	TRBD1	TGTGCCAGCAGCTATCGACAGGGAAGCACAGATACGCAGTATTTT	CASSYRQGSTDTQYF
few	TRBJ2-7	TRBV9	NA	TGTGCCAGCAGCGTAGGGCCAGGGGCCTACGAGCAGTACTTC	CASSVGPGAYEQYF
many	TRBJ2-7	TRBV5-5	TRBD1	TGTGCCAGCAGAGTCGCCGGGACAGGGCGGATCTATGAGCAGTACTTC	CASRVAGTGRIYEQYF
few	TRBJ1-3	TRBV13	NA	TGTGCCAGCAGCTTAAGGGTAAACTCTGGAAACACCATATATTTT	CASSLRVNSGNTIYF
many	TRBJ2-7	TRBV2	NA	TGTGCCAGCAGTGAGTACGAGCAGTACTTC	CASSEYEQYF
many	TRBJ2-1	TRBV2	NA	TGTGCCAGCAGTCGTAGGGACTCCTACAATGAGCAGTTCTTC	CASSRRDSYNEQFF
few	TRBJ2-1	TRBV6-1	TRBD1	TGTGCCAGCTTGGGGACAGGCTCCTACAATGAGCAGTTCTTC	CASLGTGSYNEQFF
many	TRBJ1-4	TRBV7-9	TRBD1	TGTGCCAGCAGCTTCCCAGGGGGAGGCGAAAAACTGTTTTTT	CASSFPGGGEKLFF
NA	TRBJ2-7	TRBV6-1	NA	TGTGCCAGCAGTGAAGTTAGCGACCTGGACGAGCAGTACTTC	CASSEVSDLDEQYF
once	TRBJ2-3	TRBV10-2	NA	TGCGCCAGCAGTGAGTCGATCGGGGCGTACGCCTCTGCAGATACGCAGTATTTT	CASSESIGAYASADTQYF
few	TRBJ2-7	TRBV9	NA	TGTGCCAGCAGCGTATCGGCCGGGGACGAGCAGTACTTC	CASSVSAGDEQYF
many	TRBJ2-1	TRBV28	TRBD1	TGTGCCAGCACCCAGGGGGTCTTCGGTGAGCAGTTCTTC	CASTQGVFGEQFF
few	TRBJ1-6	TRBV7-8	TRBD1	TGTGCCAGCAGCTTAGAATCCGGGACAGCTAATTCACCCCTCCACTTT	CASSLESGTANSPLHF
many	TRBJ1-2	TRBV11-2	NA	TGTGCCAGCAGCCCCCGCCCACAGGGTTCCAACTATGGCTACACCTTC	CASSPRPQGSNYGYTF
many	TRBJ1-4	TRBV2	NA	TGTGCCAGCAGTGAATCCAGGGGAGAAAAACTGTTTTTT	CASSESRGEKLFF
many	TRBJ2-5	TRBV7-8	NA	TGTGCCAGCAGCCCCGACAGAGAGACCCAGTACTTC	CASSPDRETQYF
many	TRBJ2-7	TRBV4-1	NA	TGCGCCAGCAGCCAGACCGGACAGCAACCCTACGAGCAGTACTTC	CASSQTGQQPYEQYF
many	TRBJ2-3	TRBV28	TRBD1	TGTGCCAGCAACCACCTAGACAGGGGGCTGCCCCATAGCACAGATACGCAGTATTTT	CASNHLDRGLPHSTDTQYF
NA	TRBJ2-5	TRBV11-2	NA	TGTGCCAGCAGCTATGGGGATCCGGGCACGATAGTCTACTTC	CASSYGDPGTIVYF
few	TRBJ2-2	TRBV4-2	NA	TGTGCCAGCAGCCAAGTGGGCGCGCAGAACACCGGGGAGCTGTTTTTT	CASSQVGAQNTGELFF